The 19 T cell receptor beta chains given below trace back to one sample, sequenced in a study of lung T cells in sarcoidosis with Löfgren's syndrome. A single record per CDR3 protein comes from TCRdb applying MiXCR to the reads. Of around 21,000 distinct CDR3 sequences listed, less than 25% are singletons. Specimen: CD4+ T cells from PBMCs. These receptors were collected from a human donor with sarcoidosis (Löfgren's syndrome or another form), or a control subject (not recorded which).

Notes on this clonotype: This is likely a read error, given that the CDR3 carries no conserved phenylalanine or tryptophan at its end. This chain joins TRBV7-2 and TRBJ2-7; the D gene is possibly TRBD1 (6 bases). Germline V gene data show CDR1 as SGHTA and CDR2 as FQGNSA. The CDR3 has 14 amino acids. Trimming stripped 2 bases from V and 3 bases from J, with 11 bases between. The CDR3 DNA reads TGTGCCAGCAGCTTAAGTCACAGGGACTACGAGCAGTACCTC. Its protein is CASSLSHRDYEQYL.

This clonotype was observed a single time. The chain combines TRBV27 with TRBJ2-7; 13 bases map to TRBD2. Losses at the gene ends were 2 bases for V and 9 bases for J; bases not matched to a gene: 10. This CDR3 is built from 16 residues. Germline assignment: CDR1 MNHEY and CDR2 SMNVEV (reference sequence). Here the CDR3 DNA reads TGTGCCAGCAGTTTAGCCCCGGGACTAGCGGGATCGGCGCAGTACTTC. Protein product: CASSLAPGLAGSAQYF.

The rearrangement joins TRBV5-1 to TRBJ2-7, with 7 bases fitting TRBD2. The CDR3 runs to 15 residues. The germline CDR1 and CDR2 sequences are SGHRS and YFSETQ. After removal of 4 bases from V and 4 bases from J, the junction contained 11 bases not matched to a gene. The CDR3 reads CASSVAGGSIYEQYF. The DNA for the CDR3 is TGCGCCAGCAGCGTAGCGGGTGGAAGTATTTACGAGCAGTACTTC. The full variable domain, with the rest looked up from reference TRBV5-1 and TRBJ2-7, is KAGVTQTPRYLIKTRGQQVTLSCSPISGHRSVSWYQQTPGQGLQFLFEYFSETQRNKGNFPGRFSGRQFSNSRSEMNVSTLELGDSALYLCASSVAGGSIYEQYFGPGTRLTVT.

This clonotype appeared once. Compared with germline, one end of the junction differs, possibly owing to a read error. The gene calls are TRBV7-8 and TRBJ2-3, with 13 bases fitting TRBD2. Germline CDR1 is SGHVS and CDR2 is FQNEAQ. CDR3 length equals 19 residues. The chain's CDR3 is CASSYLLRTSGGPTDTQYF. As DNA, the CDR3 is TGTGCCAGCAGCTACCTTCTCCGGACTAGCGGGGGCCCCACAGACACGCAGTATTTT. Drawing the rest from reference TRBV7-8 and TRBJ2-3, the complete variable domain is GAGVSQSPRYKVAKRGQDVALRCDPISGHVSLFWYQQALGQGPEFLTYFQNEAQLDKSGLPSDRFFAERPEGSVSTLKIQRTQQEDSAVYLCASSYLLRTSGGPTDTQYFGPGTRLTVL.

This clonotype showed up many times. This chain links TRBV7-2 with TRBJ2-1, with D possibly being TRBD1 (6 bases). Trimming left V 7 bases short and J 0 bases short, with 13 bases between. CDR1 is SGHTA, CDR2 FQGNSA, per germline. This CDR3 is built from 15 residues. CDR3 DNA sequence: TGTGCCAGCAATCCGACAGGTCACTCCTACAATGAGCAGTTCTTC. Protein sequence: CASNPTGHSYNEQFF.

This clonotype showed up many times. The V gene is TRBV28, the J gene TRBJ1-5, with a tentative D call TRBD1 (5 bases). CDR3 length: 12 amino acids. Deletions cut 5 bases from V and 7 bases from J, with 9 bases between. CDR1 is MDHEN and CDR2 is SYDVKM in the germline V gene. The CDR3 loop reads CASSMRGQPQHF. The CDR3 DNA sequence: TGTGCCAGCAGTATGAGGGGACAGCCCCAGCATTTT.

This clonotype was seen more than once but under ten times. A much larger clone is a single base away; this may be a read error. The chain is built from TRBV14 and TRBJ2-1; D gene ambiguous. The CDR3 has 13 amino acids. Trimming stripped 4 bases from V and 13 bases from J, with 17 bases between. CDR1 and CDR2 (germline): SGHDN, FVKESK. The CDR3 region is CASSPSTGALQFF. CDR3 sequence (DNA): TGTGCCAGCAGCCCGTCTACCGGTGCTTTACAGTTCTTC.

Regarding this clonotype: Germline is not matched at one junction end, which may reflect a read error. V is TRBV19 and J is TRBJ2-3, with TRBD1 as a possible D gene (5 bases). The germline gives CDR1 LNHDA, CDR2 SQIVND (reference sequence). The CDR3 is made up of 16 amino acids. The CDR3: CASSIVAREGADTQYF. Written as DNA, the CDR3 is TGTGCCAGTAGCATAGTCGCCAGGGAAGGGGCAGATACGCAGTATTTT.

This clonotype turned up a few times. The rearrangement links TRBV7-7 to TRBJ2-1; 8 nucleotides line up with TRBD1. The CDR3 totals 14 residues. V lost 5 bases and J lost 6; bases outside the gene matches: 6. Germline V gene data show CDR1 as SSHAT and CDR2 as FNYEAQ (reference sequence). CDR3 loop: CASSPDRVSNEQFF. The CDR3 nucleotides are TGTGCCAGCAGCCCGGACAGGGTGAGCAATGAGCAGTTCTTC. Variable domain in full (rest from reference TRBV7-7 and TRBJ2-1): GAGVSQSPRYKVTKRGQDVTLRCDPISSHATLYWYQQALGQGPEFLTYFNYEAQPDKSGLPSDRFSAERPEGSISTLTIQRTEQRDSAMYRCASSPDRVSNEQFFGPGTRLTVL.

Turning to this clonotype: This may be a read error, as it is one base from a much larger clone. This chain joins TRBV2 and TRBJ1-6, with TRBD1 matching 7 bases. CDR3 length equals 15 residues. CDR1 and CDR2 (germline): SNHLY, FYNNEI. The ends lost 6 bases at V and 6 bases at J; junction bases unmatched: 8. The chain's CDR3 is CASRGGQTINSPLHF. The CDR3 region has the DNA TGTGCCAGCAGAGGGGGACAGACGATTAATTCACCCCTCCACTTT. The variable domain in full, completed from reference TRBV2 and TRBJ1-6, reads EPEVTQTPSHQVTQMGQEVILRCVPISNHLYFYWYRQILGQKVEFLVSFYNNEISEKSEIFDDQFSVERPDGSNFTLKIRSTKLEDSAMYFCASRGGQTINSPLHFGNGTRLTVT.

Many counts were recorded for this clonotype. The rearrangement links TRBV28 to TRBJ1-1; D is ambiguous. Germline assignment: CDR1 MDHEN and CDR2 SYDVKM. Trimming took 10 bases from V and 5 from J, leaving 11 bases between them. CDR3 length: 11 amino acids. The chain's CDR3 is CATLRWTEAFF. For the CDR3, the DNA is TGTGCCACCCTCCGATGGACTGAAGCTTTCTTT.

The chain couples TRBV29-1 to TRBJ2-5; D may be TRBD2 (6 bases). V was clipped by 6 bases and J by 10 bases, with 27 bases between them. Germline lookup yields CDR1 SQVTM and CDR2 ANQGSEA. This CDR3 contains 15 residues. In DNA form, the CDR3 reads TGCAGCGTCGTACAGTATCCGGGACTCGCGGGTCGCCAGTACTTC. This gives the protein CSVVQYPGLAGRQYF.

This clonotype is deemed medium-sized (0.01 to 0.1%). J is TRBJ2-3 and V is TRBV6-2 or TRBV6-3; D not resolved. V was trimmed by 6 bases and J by 2 bases, leaving 18 bases between them. CDR1 MNHEY and CDR2 SVGEGT come from the germline V gene. The CDR3 covers 16 residues. CDR3 nucleotides: TGTGCCAGCAGCTGGGTCAATACAGAACCCACAGATACGCAGTATTTT. It codes for CASSWVNTEPTDTQYF.

This sequence joins TRBV19 and TRBJ2-6; tentatively, D is TRBD1 (6 bases). The germline V gene has CDR1 LNHDA and CDR2 SQIVND (reference sequence). V was pared by 3 bases and J by 0 bases, with 12 bases between. The CDR3 is 17 amino acids. CDR3: CASSIQGTLSGANVLTF. The CDR3, as DNA: TGTGCCAGTAGTATTCAGGGGACCCTCTCTGGGGCCAACGTCCTGACTTTC.

The chain joins TRBV30 to TRBJ1-4; D perhaps matches TRBD1 (6 bases). With 3 bases removed from V and 3 bases from J, the gap between germline ends came to 11 bases. CDR1 and CDR2 (germline): GTSNPN, SVGIG (reference sequence). This CDR3 has 14 residues. CDR3 nucleotide sequence: TGTGCCTGGAGCCGGGGGCAGGCTAATGAAAAACTGTTTTTT. Translated: CAWSRGQANEKLFF.

This clonotype was observed many times. The J gene is TRBJ1-4, the V gene TRBV4-1; no firm D call. CDR1 and CDR2 from the germline V gene are MGHRA and YSYEKL. The CDR3 sequence is 14 residues long. V was shortened by 1 base and J by 4 bases, with 7 bases between the two germline ends. The CDR3 bases are TGCGCCAGCAGCCAAGGCCCCGTTAATGAAAAACTGTTTTTT. This sequence encodes CASSQGPVNEKLFF.

Ten or more counts support this clonotype. The chain links TRBV2 to TRBJ2-7; D is undetermined. V was pared by 4 bases and J by 0 bases, with 13 bases between. The CDR3 sequence is 15 residues long. Germline CDR1 reads SNHLY; CDR2 reads FYNNEI. This chain's CDR3 is CASSARFLFSYEQYF. As DNA, the CDR3 is TGTGCCAGCAGTGCCAGATTTCTTTTCTCCTACGAGCAGTACTTC.

Comment on this clonotype: This may arise from a read error, as a much more abundant clone is one base away. The rearrangement links TRBV19 to TRBJ2-3; D is uncertain. The length of the CDR3 is 17 residues. Germline-derived CDR1 and CDR2 are LNHDA and SQIVND (reference sequence). CDR3 loop: CASSIVVRISSTDTHYF. CDR3 bases: TGTGCCAGTAGTATAGTCGTACGGATCAGTAGCACAGATACGCATTATTTT.

This sequence joins TRBV6-2 or TRBV6-3 and TRBJ2-2; 11 bases line up with TRBD2. The ends lost 7 bases at V and 4 bases at J; junction bases unmatched: 17. Germline V gene sequence: CDR1 MNHEY, CDR2 SVGEGT. The CDR3 totals 19 residues. CDR3 sequence (DNA): TGTGCCAGCAATCCCCTGGGACTAGCGGCCAGGAGAAGCACCGGGGAGCTGTTTTTT. Translated, it gives CASNPLGLAARRSTGELFF.